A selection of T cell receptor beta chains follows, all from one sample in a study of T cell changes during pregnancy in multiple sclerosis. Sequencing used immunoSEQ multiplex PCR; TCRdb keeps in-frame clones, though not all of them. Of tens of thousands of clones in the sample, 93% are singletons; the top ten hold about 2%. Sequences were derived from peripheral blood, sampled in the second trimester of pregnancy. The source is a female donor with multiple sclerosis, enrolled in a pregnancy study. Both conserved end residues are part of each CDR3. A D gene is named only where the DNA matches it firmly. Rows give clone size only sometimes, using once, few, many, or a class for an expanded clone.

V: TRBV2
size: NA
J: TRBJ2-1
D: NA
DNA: TGTGCCAGCAGTGAACGTGCGACGGGCAATGAGCAGTTCTTC
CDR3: CASSERATGNEQFF

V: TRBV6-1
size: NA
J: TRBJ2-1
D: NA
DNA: TGTGCCAGCAGTGAGGGGGGTTCTTTGTACAATGAGCAGTTCTTC
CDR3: CASSEGGSLYNEQFF

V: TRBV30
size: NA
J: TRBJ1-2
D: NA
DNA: TGTGCCTGGAGCGAGTCACTTCAAATAGGCTACACCTTC
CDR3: CAWSESLQIGYTF

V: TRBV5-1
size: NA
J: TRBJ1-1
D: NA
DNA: TGCGCCAGCAGCTTGGGTGGGGCGCGCAACACTGAAGCTTTCTTT
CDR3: CASSLGGARNTEAFF

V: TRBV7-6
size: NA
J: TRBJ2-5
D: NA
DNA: TGTGCCAGCAGGCGGGGCCTCCAAGAGACCCAGTACTTC
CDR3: CASRRGLQETQYF

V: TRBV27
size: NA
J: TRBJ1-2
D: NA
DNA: TGTGCCAGCAGTACAGGTTTAGGGGATGGCTACACCTTC
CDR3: CASSTGLGDGYTF

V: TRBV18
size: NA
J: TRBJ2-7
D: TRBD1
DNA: TGTGCCAGCTCACAACAGCAACCGGGACAGATATACGAGCAGTACTTC
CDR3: CASSQQQPGQIYEQYF

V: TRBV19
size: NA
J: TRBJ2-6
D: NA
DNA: TGTGCCAGTAGCACCGGTGGGAGCTCTGGGGCCAACGTCCTGACTTTC
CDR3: CASSTGGSSGANVLTF

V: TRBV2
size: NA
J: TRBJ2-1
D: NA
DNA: TGTGCCAGCAGTGAAGTCCGTGAGCAGTTCTTC
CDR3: CASSEVREQFF

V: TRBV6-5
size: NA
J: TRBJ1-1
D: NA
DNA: TGTGCCAGCAGCATACAGACGAACACTGAAGCTTTCTTT
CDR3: CASSIQTNTEAFF

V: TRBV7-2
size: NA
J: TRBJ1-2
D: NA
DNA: TGTGCCAGCAGCTCCCAGCGAACACCTAACTATGGCTACACCTTC
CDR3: CASSSQRTPNYGYTF

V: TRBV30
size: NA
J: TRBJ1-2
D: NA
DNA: TGTGCCTGGAGTGGGGCCAGGGGCTACACCTTC
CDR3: CAWSGARGYTF

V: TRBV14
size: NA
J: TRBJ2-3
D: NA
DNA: TGTGCCAGCAGTCCAGCGGCTAGCACAGATACGCAGTATTTT
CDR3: CASSPAASTDTQYF

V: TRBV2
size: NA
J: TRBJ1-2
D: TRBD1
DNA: TGTGCCAACAACACCGGGACAGGGGGTAACTATGGCTACACCTTC
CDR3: CANNTGTGGNYGYTF

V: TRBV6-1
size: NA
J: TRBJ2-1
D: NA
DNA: TGTGCCAGCAGTCACTTCCCCCACTCCTACAATGAGCAGTTCTTC
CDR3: CASSHFPHSYNEQFF

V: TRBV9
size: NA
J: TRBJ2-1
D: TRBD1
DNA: TGTGCCAGCAGCGCAGGGGCGGGACAGGGATCCTATGAGCAGTTCTTC
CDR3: CASSAGAGQGSYEQFF

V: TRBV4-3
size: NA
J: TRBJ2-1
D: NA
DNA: TGCGCCAGCAGCCAAGAACTCGCGGGATTCAACAATGAGCAGTTCTTC
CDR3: CASSQELAGFNNEQFF

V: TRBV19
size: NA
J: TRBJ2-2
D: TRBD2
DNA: TGTGCCAGTAGTATAGACCGAGGACTAGCGGGAGTGGGTTCAAACACCGGGGAGCTGTTTTTT
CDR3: CASSIDRGLAGVGSNTGELFF

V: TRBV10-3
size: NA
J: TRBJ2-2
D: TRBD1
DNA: TGTGCCATCAAAAGGACAGGGGGGACCGGGGAGCTGTTTTTT
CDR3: CAIKRTGGTGELFF

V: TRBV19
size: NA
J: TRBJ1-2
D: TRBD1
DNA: TGTGCCAGTACCGACAGGGTGAGAAGCTATGGCTACACCTTC
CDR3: CASTDRVRSYGYTF

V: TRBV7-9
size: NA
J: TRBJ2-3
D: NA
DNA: TGTGCCAGCAGCCGAACAGGGCAACGCACAGATACGCAGTATTTT
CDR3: CASSRTGQRTDTQYF

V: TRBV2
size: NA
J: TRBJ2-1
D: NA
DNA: TGTGCCCCCAGGGCGGCTTCTTACAATGAGCAGTTCTTC
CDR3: CAPRAASYNEQFF

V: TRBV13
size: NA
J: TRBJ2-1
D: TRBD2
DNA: TGTGCCAGCAGCCTCCTCGGGGGGTATGGGGGCAATGAGCAGTTCTTC
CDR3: CASSLLGGYGGNEQFF

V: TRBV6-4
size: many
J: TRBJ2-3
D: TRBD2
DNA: TGTGCCAGCAGTGGGTCGGGAGGGCCCACAGATACGCAGTATTTT
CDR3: CASSGSGGPTDTQYF

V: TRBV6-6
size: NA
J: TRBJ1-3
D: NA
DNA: TGTGCCAGCAACCTCCCGGGACAAGGAAACACCATATATTTT
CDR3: CASNLPGQGNTIYF

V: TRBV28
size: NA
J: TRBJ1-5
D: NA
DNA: TGTGCCAGCAGCCCCCTTAGCAATCAGCCCCAGCATTTT
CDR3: CASSPLSNQPQHF

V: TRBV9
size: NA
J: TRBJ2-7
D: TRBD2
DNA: TGTGCCAGCAGCGTAGCGCTCTCAGCGGGGACGGGGGAGCAGTACTTC
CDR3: CASSVALSAGTGEQYF